This T cell receptor beta chain is drawn from a study of T cell responses to AZD1222 COVID-19 vaccine. Overall study findings and caveats: Nearly half of spike-specific TCRs reportedly go after variant regions that carry no mutations. No repertoire was sampled before or during the peak T cell response, only after it. Vaccination with two AZD1222 doses was followed by a rise in Spike-specific TCR breadth and depth.

Profiled with immunoSEQ multiplex PCR; TCRdb holds only in-frame clones, not every one. In the table there are fewer than 150,000 clones, around 89% of which are singletons. The CDR3 length is 18 residues. J lost 3 bases, V lost 5 bases, and 13 bases had no gene match. Per germline, CDR1 SEHNR and CDR2 FQNEAQ (reference sequence). This clone has a handful of counts. Its cognate antigen is unknown. The sequencing used peripheral blood, collected 28 days after the second AZD1222 dose. This TCR derives from an adult who received the AZD1222 COVID-19 vaccine. The rearrangement links TRBV7-9 to TRBJ2-2, with 9 bases aligning to TRBD1. The CDR3 loop is CASSKGYRGRSDTGELFF. CDR3 bases: TGTGCCAGCAGCAAAGGGTACAGGGGGCGCTCGGACACCGGGGAGCTGTTTTTT.